This T cell receptor beta chain was found in a study of CD4+ T cells in melanoma. Overall study findings and caveats: CD8+ T cell, macrophage and B cell function reportedly correlated with neoantigen-specific CD4+ T cells. Neoantigen-specific CD4+ T cells in melanoma reportedly had diverse differentiation states.

Profiled with immunoSEQ multiplex PCR; TCRdb holds only in-frame clones, not every one. The table records roughly 150,000 clones, over 90% of them present only once. The germline V gene has CDR1 SGHTA and CDR2 FQGNSA. The CDR3 loop spans 16 amino acids. J lost 5 bases, V lost 1 base, and 8 bases had no gene match. This clone was observed a single time. The antigen is not known. The chain joins TRBV7-2 to TRBJ2-5; 9 nucleotides line up with TRBD1. The source is a human donor with melanoma. CDR3 sequence reads: CASSLGGTGRTETQYF. The CDR3 DNA reads TGTGCCAGCAGCTTAGGCGGGACAGGGAGAACGGAGACCCAGTACTTC.